This T cell receptor beta chain was captured by sequencing in a study of molecular identifiers for immune sequencing clone quantification. Overall study results and limits: Sizes of clones that are highly expanded could be underestimated (if identical TCR molecules share a barcode).

Naive CD8 T cells were FACS-sorted by CD8+CD4-CCR7+CD45RA+ markers. The germline V gene has CDR1 ENHRY and CDR2 SYGVKD. The V and J ends lost 2 bases and 1 base respectively, with 9 bases between them. CDR3 length: 14 amino acids. MiXCR was run by TCRdb on the PCR reads, yielding one entry per CDR3 protein. The table lists about 510,000 distinct CDR3 sequences, about a fifth of them singletons. This clonotype has a count of ten or more. Its antigen is currently unknown. V usage is TRBV10-3 and J usage is TRBJ2-7; D possibly matches TRBD1 or TRBD2 (5 bases each). Sequencing was carried out using naive CD8+ T cells from blood, with Jurkat cell RNA spiked in. The subset is: FACS-sorted CD8+CD4-CCR7+CD45RA+ naive T cells. The clonotype was recovered from a human donor in good health. Some libraries in this study had Jurkat cell RNA spiked in. The CDR3 is CAISEGTSSYEQYF. The CDR3 coding sequence is TGTGCCATCAGTGAGGGGACCTCGTCCTACGAGCAGTACTTC.